The 6 T cell receptor beta chains presented below share a single source sample, sequenced in a study of shared T cell receptors in the human thymus. Here immunoSEQ multiplex PCR was the method, and the copy in TCRdb shows in-frame clones only, minus some. The data contain roughly 710,000 clones, 70% to 90% of them singletons. These data also featured in a second study, about human thymus T cells.

Sequences were obtained from thymocytes. These receptors were collected from a girl under three years old with a congenital heart defect.

A note on this clone: Other DNA sequences within the sample encode an identical CDR3. The chain combines TRBV5-1 with TRBJ1-1; 7 positions match TRBD1. CDR3 length equals 14 residues. The germline V gene has CDR1 SGHRS and CDR2 YFSETQ. Trimming cost V 2 bases and J 1 base; bases outside gene matches: 2. The CDR3: CASSLGQANTEAFF. The CDR3 DNA follows: TGCGCCAGCAGCTTAGGACAGGCGAACACTGAAGCTTTCTTT.

The V and J genes are TRBV11-2 and TRBJ1-4; the D is unclear. Per germline, CDR1 SGHAT and CDR2 FQNNGV. The CDR3 runs to 16 residues. With 3 bases removed from V and 0 bases from J, the gap between germline ends came to 11 bases. Here the CDR3 DNA reads TGTGCCAGCAGCTTCAGGCAGCTCGCAACTAATGAAAAACTGTTTTTT. It yields the protein CASSFRQLATNEKLFF.

The CDR3 DNA reads as TGTGCCAGCAGCTGCTCCCTGACTAGCGGGGGGGCAGAGACCCAGTACTTC. Translation: CASSCSLTSGGAETQYF. The chain uses TRBV7-2 and TRBJ2-5, with 14 bases matching TRBD2. Germline trimming cut 4 bases from V and 4 bases from J; bases unmatched to any gene: 8. This CDR3 is built from 17 residues. Germline V lookup: CDR1 SGHTA, CDR2 FQGNSA. The entire variable domain, with the rest obtained from reference TRBV7-2 and TRBJ2-5, is as follows: GAGVSQSPSNKVTEKGKDVELRCDPISGHTALYWYRQSLGQGLEFLIYFQGNSAPDKSGLPSDRFSAERTGGSVSTLTIQRTQQEDSAVYLCASSCSLTSGGAETQYFGPGTRLLVL.

The CDR3, as DNA: TGTGCCATGGATTTAATGAATCAGGGGGATGAGCAGTTCTTC. Protein sequence: CAMDLMNQGDEQFF. V is TRBV7-9 and J is TRBJ2-1; 7 bases are a match to TRBD1. Unmatched junction bases numbered 14, after V lost 10 bases and J lost 8 bases. Germline values: CDR1 SEHNR, CDR2 FQNEAQ (reference sequence). The CDR3 runs 14 residues.

V usage is TRBV5-6 and J usage is TRBJ2-3; tentatively, D is TRBD2 (7 bases). The CDR3 is 16 residues long. The germline V and J ends were trimmed by 4 bases and 2 bases, with 17 bases remaining between them. Germline CDR1 and CDR2: SGHDT and YYEEEE. CDR3 residues: CASSRRGGDLTDTQYF. Here the CDR3 DNA reads TGTGCCAGCAGCCGCCGAGGGGGGGACCTCACAGATACGCAGTATTTT.

The rearrangement joins TRBV12-5 to TRBJ1-5; D may be TRBD1 (6 bases). Germline loops: CDR1 LGHNT, CDR2 FRNRAP. The CDR3 contains 20 residues. V was pared by 2 bases and J by 5 bases, with 28 bases between. The CDR3 sequence is CASGLSGPPGTPPLDQPQHF. The CDR3 DNA reads TGTGCTAGTGGTTTGTCAGGCCCCCCCGGGACACCTCCCCTAGATCAGCCCCAGCATTTT.